This entry describes one T cell receptor beta chain. Its specificity is unknown. The CDR3 is 19 residues long. This specimen comes from a study of vaccination effects on CD4 cells after COVID-19. Background on the study: Viral peptide pool expansion of antigen-specific CD4+ T cells preceded sequencing in the ViraFEST assay. Overall study results and limits: In the late period after vaccination, infection- and vaccine-induced clones contracted markedly.

Produced via immunoSEQ multiplex PCR; TCRdb's table is partial and in-frame only. The table has some 63,000 clones, 55% to 75% seen once. Isolation of CD4+ T cells took place after approximately 10 days of culture. SARS-CoV-2 infected the person between March and December 2020, as confirmed by PCR. The J gene is TRBJ1-3, the V gene TRBV21-1; TRBD1 is taken as the D call from the table, unchecked against the DNA. TRBV21-1 represents a pseudogene. The receptor was isolated from a human donor who had a prior SARS-CoV-2 infection. The sample was CD4+ T cells from PBMCs cultured without peptide, taken before COVID-19 vaccination. CDR3 residues: CASSKGPTGGKLSGNTIYF. The CDR3 nucleotides read TGTGCCAGCAGCAAAGGGCCGACAGGGGGCAAGTTGTCTGGAAACACCATATATTTT.